The 18 T cell receptor beta chains presented below share a single source sample, sequenced in a study of early T cells in non-severe SARS-CoV-2 infection. TCRdb used MiXCR to reprocess the 5' RACE reads, holding one entry per CDR3 protein. The data hold about 59,000 distinct CDR3 sequences, with approximately 12% observed a single time. The specimen was whole blood. The receptor source for this set is an adult who was a healthcare worker with PCR-confirmed SARS-CoV-2 infection or an uninfected control (not recorded which).

In this sample, this clonotype turned up a few times. The chain employs TRBV19 and TRBJ1-5; D is perhaps TRBD1 (6 bases). Deletions cut 3 bases from V and 3 bases from J, with 12 bases between. Germline assignment: CDR1 LNHDA and CDR2 SQIVND (reference sequence). CDR3 length equals 15 residues. Here the CDR3 DNA reads TGTGCCAGTAGTATGGGGCAGGGGCTCAATCAGCCCCAGCATTTT. It is translated as CASSMGQGLNQPQHF.

The CDR3 nucleotides read TGTGCCATCAATCAGGGGGCCACCGGGGAGCTGTTTTTT. Translating it yields CAINQGATGELFF. The chain couples TRBV10-3 to TRBJ2-2, with TRBD1 matching 8 bases. With 7 bases clipped from V and 4 bases from J, the junction kept 2 bases outside the gene matches. The CDR3 has 13 amino acids. Per germline, CDR1 ENHRY and CDR2 SYGVKD.

This clonotype was detected many times. The chain recombines TRBV7-9 with TRBJ2-1; D is unresolved. The germline CDR1 and CDR2 sequences are SEHNR and FQNEAQ (reference sequence). This CDR3 comprises 14 residues. V gave up 1 base and J gave up 13 bases, with 17 bases separating them. The CDR3 sequence is CASSLVARAWGQFF. The CDR3, as DNA: TGTGCCAGCAGCTTAGTGGCCCGGGCGTGGGGTCAGTTCTTC.

The gene calls are TRBV11-2 and TRBJ1-1, with a tentative D call TRBD1 (6 bases). V dropped 4 bases and J dropped 3 bases, with 21 bases sitting between them. The CDR3 spans 17 residues. Germline CDR1 reads SGHAT; CDR2 reads FQNNGV. CDR3 amino acids: CASSWNRDPGAHTEAFF. CDR3 DNA sequence: TGTGCCAGCAGCTGGAACCGAGACCCGGGGGCGCACACTGAAGCTTTCTTT.

The V and J genes are TRBV4-1 and TRBJ1-4; D not resolved. The germline CDR1 and CDR2 sequences are MGHRA and YSYEKL. Trimming took 0 bases from V and 0 from J, leaving 11 bases between them. The CDR3 contains 17 residues. The CDR3 sequence is CASSQDRREATNEKLFF. The CDR3 DNA reads TGCGCCAGCAGCCAAGATCGGAGGGAAGCAACTAATGAAAAACTGTTTTTT.

The CDR3 loop reads CASSPVEGKYYEQYF. DNA for the CDR3: TGTGCCAGCAGTCCCGTCGAAGGCAAGTACTACGAGCAGTACTTC. This chain joins TRBV27 and TRBJ2-7; D unresolved. V was clipped by 5 bases and J by 3 bases, with 17 bases between them. This CDR3 spans 15 amino acids. Germline loops: CDR1 MNHEY, CDR2 SMNVEV (reference sequence).

This clonotype showed up just a few times. This rearrangement joins TRBV6-6 to TRBJ1-5, with D possibly matching TRBD1 (6 bases). Germline CDR1 reads MNHNY; CDR2 reads SVGAGI (reference sequence). The CDR3 covers 17 residues. V was pared by 6 bases and J by 3 bases, with 21 bases between. Here the CDR3 reads CASSGGGGTGFNQPQHF. CDR3 nucleotides: TGTGCCAGCAGCGGGGGCGGGGGAACAGGGTTCAATCAGCCCCAGCATTTT.

This clonotype was seen more than once but under ten times. The genes are TRBV25-1 and TRBJ2-7; tentative D call: TRBD1 (5 bases). CDR1 and CDR2 (germline): MGHDK, SYGVNS. V was cut by 5 bases and J by 0 bases, with 11 bases left in between. This CDR3 has 14 amino acids. The CDR3 loop is CASSLTASSYEQYF. The CDR3 DNA follows: TGTGCCAGCAGTCTGACAGCGAGCTCCTACGAGCAGTACTTC.

In the case of this clonotype: Given a much more abundant clone one base away, this may be a read error. The chain combines TRBV12-2 with TRBJ1-2; the table's D call TRBD1 went unverified against the DNA. TRBV12-2 has pseudogene status. CDR3 size: 16 residues. This CDR3 is CVSRFRRGQTNYGYTF. The CDR3 DNA follows: TGTGTAAGTCGCTTCCGACGGGGACAGACAAACTATGGCTACACCTTC.

At least ten counts were recorded for this clonotype. The chain couples TRBV10-3 to TRBJ2-7; D possibly corresponds to TRBD1 (6 bases). Germline CDR1 reads ENHRY; CDR2 reads SYGVKD. This CDR3 region has 12 residues. CDR3 sequence: CAVRDNSYEQYF. The CDR3 coding sequence is TGTGCTGTTCGGGACAACTCCTACGAGCAGTACTTC.

This clonotype was counted a few times. Because it lacks the conserved phenylalanine or tryptophan at the end, this CDR3 is likely a read error. The limits of the CDR3 on the DNA are not certain, so only TCRdb's listed CDR3 is given. This rearrangement joins TRBV29-1 to TRBJ2-1. The CDR3 is 9 amino acids long, termini counted. Germline CDR1 reads SQVTM; CDR2 reads ANQGSEA. CDR3 protein: CSVDVGASG.

This clonotype showed up many times. The V and J genes are TRBV29-1 and TRBJ2-5, with D uncertain. CDR1 is SQVTM and CDR2 is ANQGSEA in the germline V gene. Trimming stripped 2 bases from V and 4 bases from J, with 8 bases between. The CDR3 has 12 amino acids. This CDR3 is CSVEKTPETQYF. In DNA form, the CDR3 reads TGCAGCGTTGAAAAGACCCCAGAGACCCAGTACTTC.

The table lists this clonotype with many counts. The chain has TRBV6-2 or TRBV6-3 and TRBJ2-1; D call uncertain. Trimming removed 2 bases at V and 9 bases at J, with 14 bases between. The CDR3 spans 14 residues. CDR1 MNHEY and CDR2 SVGEGT come from the germline V gene. The DNA for the CDR3 is TGTGCCAGCAGTTACCTAACGGGCGTTGGTGAGCAGTTCTTC. Translation: CASSYLTGVGEQFF.

This clonotype came up many times. The V call is TRBV6-5, the J call TRBJ2-7, with 12 positions matching TRBD2. Germline V gene lookup returns CDR1 MNHEY and CDR2 SVGAGI. V lost 4 bases, J lost 2 bases, and 9 bases stayed unmatched. The CDR3 is 17 residues long. CDR3: CASSSLRLAGATYEQYF. CDR3 in DNA: TGTGCCAGCAGTTCTCTGAGACTAGCGGGAGCCACCTACGAGCAGTACTTC.

This sequence joins TRBV27 and TRBJ2-5; 12 bases are a match to TRBD1. The CDR3 loop spans 14 amino acids. With V trimmed by 6 bases and J by 5 bases, 4 bases remained unmatched. From germline, CDR1 is MNHEY and CDR2 SMNVEV (reference sequence). The CDR3 nucleotides read TGTGCCAGCAGGGGGGACAGGGGGCGGGAGACCCAGTACTTC. The encoded protein is CASRGDRGRETQYF.

In its sample, this clonotype was seen many times. V gene TRBV10-3 combines with J gene TRBJ2-7; 13 positions match TRBD2. This CDR3 has 15 amino acids. Germline CDR1 ENHRY, CDR2 SYGVKD. J was trimmed by 0 bases and V by 9 bases; bases with no gene match: 5. Here the CDR3 DNA reads TGTGCCATAGGGTGGACTAGCGGGGGCTCCTACGAGCAGTACTTC. The encoded protein is CAIGWTSGGSYEQYF.

In this sample, this clonotype turned up many times. The chain's CDR3 is CASSVGLTGELFF. For the CDR3, the DNA is TGTGCCAGCAGCGTGGGTCTCACCGGGGAGCTGTTTTTT. The rearrangement uses TRBV9 and TRBJ2-2; D is unresolved. Germline CDR1 and CDR2: SGDLS and YYNGEE. The V end was cut by 2 bases, the J end by 4 bases, with 6 bases between. The CDR3 spans 13 residues.

This sequence joins TRBV28 and TRBJ1-5, with 9 bases that match TRBD1. The V and J ends lost 1 base and 0 bases, in that order; junction bases with no gene match: 1. Germline lookup yields CDR1 MDHEN and CDR2 SYDVKM. The CDR3 runs 16 residues. The CDR3 bases are TGTGCCAGCAGTTTATTACAGGGGGCTAGCAATCAGCCCCAGCATTTT. Its translation: CASSLLQGASNQPQHF. The whole variable domain, remainder taken from reference TRBV28 and TRBJ1-5, is DVKVTQSSRYLVKRTGEKVFLECVQDMDHENMFWYRQDPGLGLRLIYFSYDVKMKEKGDIPEGYSVSREKKERFSLILESASTNQTSMYLCASSLLQGASNQPQHFGDGTRLSIL.